This section outlines one TCR beta chain sequence together with its context. The antigen remains undetermined. One junction end disagrees with the germline gene, perhaps due to a read error. Next came a second PCR, run for roughly 6 to 11 cycles, which used a sample-barcoded 5' primer along with a J-beta primer mix. One entry per CDR3 protein results from TCRdb running MiXCR on the 5' RACE reads. The data show around 520,000 distinct CDR3 sequences, over 25% seen once. The sample is drawn from a study of blood T cells in healthy people across ages. Overall study results and limits: The long-lived group displayed more naive CD4+ cells, plus higher diversity, than the aged donors did.

This sample was shared with a second study, whose subject was T cells of mothers and their children. Turning to that study: Extracted RNA, in its entirety, went into cDNA synthesis at around 1.4 ug per 15 ul. Compared with unrelated pairs, related mother-child pairs had slightly higher, non-significant overlap.

Sequencing was carried out using blood. This clonotype originated in a boy between 2 and 15 years old in good health.

CDR3 in DNA: TGTGCCATCAGCACAGGGGCGAGCTCTGGGAACACCATATATTTT. Translation: CAISTGASSGNTIYF. This chain uses TRBV10-3 with TRBJ1-3; TRBD1 aligns across 7 bases. Germline assignment: CDR1 ENHRY and CDR2 SYGVKD. The CDR3 has 15 residues.